These 5 T cell receptor beta chains originate from one sample sequenced in a study of Graves' ophthalmopathy and Graves' hyperthyroidism. Amplified TCR beta CDR3 regions were obtained using RNA transcripts as template. First-round RT-PCR with HTBI primers preceded a second-round multiplex PCR. TCRdb redid the calling of the multiplex PCR reads with MiXCR, one entry per CDR3 protein. The sample records 1 million to 1.3 million distinct CDR3 sequences, less than 45% being singletons. Material for sequencing was peripheral blood or thyroid tissue (not recorded which). All receptors derive from an adult man with Graves' hyperthyroidism.

The V gene is TRBV14, the J gene TRBJ2-7, with D possibly called TRBD1 or TRBD2 (5 bases each). From germline, CDR1 is SGHDN and CDR2 FVKESK. The CDR3 spans 15 residues. The germline V and J ends were trimmed by 1 base and 4 bases, with 14 bases remaining between them. CDR3 sequence: CASSQGSGTSYEQYF. Here the CDR3 DNA reads TGTGCCAGCAGCCAAGGCTCAGGGACGAGTTACGAGCAGTACTTC. Drawing the rest from reference TRBV14 and TRBJ2-7, the complete variable domain is EAGVTQFPSHSVIEKGQTVTLRCDPISGHDNLYWYRRVMGKEIKFLLHFVKESKQDESGMPNNRFLAERTGGTYSTLKVQPAELEDSGVYFCASSQGSGTSYEQYFGPGTRLTVT.

This clonotype has ten or more counts. The chain joins TRBV20-1 to TRBJ1-2, with D maybe TRBD1 (5 bases). The CDR3 is made up of 14 amino acids. Germline-derived CDR1 and CDR2 are DFQATT and SNEGSKA (reference sequence). V dropped 4 bases and J dropped 4 bases, with 16 bases sitting between them. CDR3 sequence: CSAMVRRGSYGYTF. The CDR3 DNA sequence: TGCAGTGCTATGGTACGAAGGGGATCCTATGGCTACACCTTC.

At least ten counts were recorded for this clonotype. The rearrangement joins TRBV10-2 to TRBJ1-5, with TRBD1 as a possible D gene (6 bases). Trimming removed 2 bases at V and 6 bases at J, with 11 bases between. Germline V gene data show CDR1 as WSHSY and CDR2 as SAAADI. This CDR3 region has 14 residues. CDR3 DNA sequence: TGCGCCAGCAGTGAGGGACAGCTTGTTCAGCCCCAGCATTTT. Encoded protein: CASSEGQLVQPQHF.

The table lists this clonotype with many counts. The chain uses TRBV10-3 and TRBJ1-2; no clear D gene. CDR3 length equals 15 residues. Germline values: CDR1 ENHRY, CDR2 SYGVKD. V was shortened by 0 bases and J by 1 base, with 9 bases between the two germline ends. CDR3 sequence (DNA): TGTGCCATCAGTGAGTCGGGCGGGCTTAACTATGGCTACACCTTC. It translates to CAISESGGLNYGYTF.

This clonotype occurred a few times. The chain carries TRBV2 and TRBJ1-2; D gene unclear. Germline V gene sequence: CDR1 SNHLY, CDR2 FYNNEI. The CDR3 consists of 14 residues. Trimming stripped 7 bases from V and 7 bases from J, with 19 bases between. The CDR3 loop is CASIERHRLGGYTF. The CDR3 DNA follows: TGTGCCAGCATAGAGAGACACCGCCTAGGTGGCTACACCTTC. Based on the CDR3 plus reference TRBV2 and TRBJ1-2, the full variable domain is EPEVTQTPSHQVTQMGQEVILRCVPISNHLYFYWYRQILGQKVEFLVSFYNNEISEKSEIFDDQFSVERPDGSNFTLKIRSTKLEDSAMYFCASIERHRLGGYTFGSGTRLTVV.